The clone carrying this T cell receptor beta chain has at least ten counts. The antigen is not known. Study findings and constraints: Larger-cohort validation covered only one TCR beta V-J rearrangement. Tumor memory CD4+ T cell TCR gene usage clustered with blood and lymph node memory CD4+ cells and lymph node naive CD4+ cells. Tumor-infiltrating Treg TCR alpha and beta sequences overlapped most with tumor naive CD4+ T cells, then blood naive.

Tregs were sorted as CD4+CD25+CD127-/low cells. Semi-nested PCR with Nested Universal Primer A followed constant-region reverse priming of full-length variable regions. From the 5' RACE reads, TCRdb called clonotypes with MiXCR, one entry per CDR3 protein. The repertoire holds about 43,000 distinct CDR3 sequences, roughly 23% seen once, with over 3.5% in the top ten. V was pared by 5 bases and J by 1 base, with 9 bases between. This CDR3 spans 13 amino acids. The V gene's germline CDR1 is DFQATT and CDR2 SNEGSKA (reference sequence). Sequencing input: Tregs sorted from a lymph node. The origin of this receptor is a female donor with breast cancer. This sequence joins TRBV20-1 and TRBJ2-4, with D possibly TRBD2 on 5 matching bases. CDR3 loop: CSAETRAKNIQYF. DNA for the CDR3: TGCAGTGCTGAAACTAGGGCCAAAAACATTCAGTACTTC.